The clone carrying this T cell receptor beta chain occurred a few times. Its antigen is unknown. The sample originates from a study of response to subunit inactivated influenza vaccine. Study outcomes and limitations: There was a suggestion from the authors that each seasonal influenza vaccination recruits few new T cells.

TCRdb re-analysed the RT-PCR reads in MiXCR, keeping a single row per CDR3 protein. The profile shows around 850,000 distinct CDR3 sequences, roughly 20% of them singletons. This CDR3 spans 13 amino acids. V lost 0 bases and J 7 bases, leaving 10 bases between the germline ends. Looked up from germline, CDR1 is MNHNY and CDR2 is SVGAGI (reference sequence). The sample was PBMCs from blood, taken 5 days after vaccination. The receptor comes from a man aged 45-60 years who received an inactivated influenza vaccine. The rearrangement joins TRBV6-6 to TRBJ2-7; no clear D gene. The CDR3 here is CASSYSYPEEQYF. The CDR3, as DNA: TGTGCCAGCAGTTACTCTTACCCGGAAGAGCAGTACTTC.